The 14 T cell receptor beta chains below were found in one sample sequenced in a study of blood T cell repertoires in COVID-19. Measured with immunoSEQ multiplex PCR; TCRdb has only the in-frame clones, and not every one. The table shows approximately 150,000 clones, with under 90% occurring only once. Source material: peripheral blood. The receptors were gathered from a woman older than 75 with acute or convalescent COVID-19.

The chain has TRBV5-4 and TRBJ2-5, with D maybe TRBD2 (7 bases). This CDR3 is built from 14 residues. Per germline, CDR1 SGHNT and CDR2 YYREEE (reference sequence). V lost 1 base to trimming and J lost 5 bases, with 12 bases between them. Written as DNA, the CDR3 is TGTGCCAGCAGCTTGCGGGGGGCTCGGGAGACCCAGTACTTC. The encoded protein is CASSLRGARETQYF. The full variable domain, completed using reference TRBV5-4 and TRBJ2-5, is ETGVTQSPTHLIKTRGQQVTLRCSSQSGHNTVSWYQQALGQGPQFIFQYYREEENGRGNFPPRFSGLQFPNYSSELNVNALELDDSALYLCASSLRGARETQYFGPGTRLLVL.

There are a few counts of this clone. This rearrangement joins TRBV9 to TRBJ2-2; 10 positions match TRBD1. V trimming: 0 bases; J trimming: 6 bases; junction bases outside the gene matches: 8. The CDR3 spans 17 residues. Germline V gene lookup returns CDR1 SGDLS and CDR2 YYNGEE. CDR3 sequence reads: CASSVVPLTGGSGELFF. For the CDR3, the DNA is TGTGCCAGCAGCGTAGTTCCCTTGACAGGGGGCTCCGGGGAGCTGTTTTTT.

This chain connects TRBV3-1 (or the pseudogene TRBV3-2) to TRBJ2-2, with a possible D match to TRBD2 (6 bases). The CDR3 is 15 residues long. V was shortened by 4 bases and J by 4 bases, with 13 bases between the two germline ends. Germline CDR1 LGHDT, CDR2 YNNKEL (reference sequence). The CDR3 region is CASSPQVGGTGELFF. The CDR3 DNA reads as TGTGCCAGCAGCCCACAGGTGGGGGGCACCGGGGAGCTGTTTTTT.

CDR3 amino acids: CASSSWGLAGRYEQYF. In DNA, the CDR3 is TGTGCCAGCAGCTCGTGGGGACTAGCGGGTCGCTACGAGCAGTACTTC. The chain has TRBV11-2 and TRBJ2-7; 12 bases fit TRBD2. V shed 4 bases, J shed 3 bases, and the junction held 7 bases outside the gene matches. Germline loops: CDR1 SGHAT, CDR2 FQNNGV. This CDR3 contains 16 residues.

This clone appeared a single time. The chain carries TRBV4-3 and TRBJ2-2, with 7 bases matching TRBD1. V dropped 0 bases and J dropped 5; count of bases not matched to a gene: 3. This CDR3 is 15 amino acids long. Germline CDR1 and CDR2: LGHNA and YSLEER. In nucleotides, the CDR3 is TGCGCCAGCAGCCAAGAAACAGGGGCTACCGGGGAGCTGTTTTTT. Translating it yields CASSQETGATGELFF.

The chain links TRBV5-1 to TRBJ2-7; D may be TRBD2 (6 bases). V gave up 5 bases and J gave up 0 bases, with 15 bases separating them. The germline gives CDR1 SGHRS, CDR2 YFSETQ. The CDR3 runs 15 residues. CDR3 sequence (DNA): TGCGCCAGCAGTTCATTCGGGAGTACCTCCTACGAGCAGTACTTC. Amino acids: CASSSFGSTSYEQYF.

This chain uses TRBV4-1 with TRBJ2-2, with 9 bases aligning to TRBD1. From germline, CDR1 is MGHRA and CDR2 YSYEKL. After removal of 8 bases from V and 0 bases from J, the junction contained 10 bases not matched to a gene. The CDR3 contains 17 residues. CDR3 bases: TGCGCCAGCCGCCGCCCGGGACAGGGATCGAACACCGGGGAGCTGTTTTTT. Amino acid sequence: CASRRPGQGSNTGELFF.

This chain connects TRBV6-5 to TRBJ2-3; D might be TRBD1 (5 bases). The CDR3 is made up of 15 amino acids. Germline CDR1 MNHEY, CDR2 SVGAGI. Trimming took off 0 bases at V and 4 bases at J, with 11 bases between the two ends. CDR3 region: CASSYSGQGADTQYF. The CDR3 DNA is TGTGCCAGCAGTTACTCTGGCCAGGGCGCAGATACGCAGTATTTT.

This clone was detected only once. J is TRBJ2-2 and V is TRBV11-3, with 8 bases aligning to TRBD1. This CDR3 is built from 14 residues. V was clipped by 3 bases and J by 6 bases; unmatched bases: 3. Germline V lookup: CDR1 SGHNT, CDR2 YENEEA. For the CDR3, the DNA is TGTGCCAGCAGCTTTAGGACAGGGCCCGGGGAGCTGTTTTTT. Amino acid sequence: CASSFRTGPGELFF.

V is TRBV19 and J is TRBJ2-2, with 9 bases matching TRBD2. Unmatched junction bases numbered 5, after V lost 7 bases and J lost 5 bases. The CDR3 is 14 amino acids. CDR1 and CDR2 from the germline V gene are LNHDA and SQIVND (reference sequence). This CDR3 reads CASILRGGTGELFF. In DNA form, the CDR3 reads TGTGCCAGTATTCTGCGGGGGGGAACCGGGGAGCTGTTTTTT.

V and J are TRBV29-1 and TRBJ1-1, with 7 bases fitting TRBD1. V was clipped by 7 bases and J by 4 bases; unmatched bases: 6. Germline CDR1 reads SQVTM; CDR2 reads ANQGSEA. This CDR3 spans 12 amino acids. The CDR3, as DNA: TGCAGCGCAAGGGACAGTAGCACTGAAGCTTTCTTT. Translation: CSARDSSTEAFF.

This sequence joins TRBV4-3 and TRBJ2-7; 13 bases map to TRBD2. The J segment lost 0 bases and the V segment lost 1 base, leaving 3 bases of the junction unmatched. The CDR3 length is 17 residues. Germline CDR1 reads LGHNA; CDR2 reads YSLEER. CDR3 sequence (DNA): TGCGCCAGCAGCCAAGGACTAGCGGGGGGCCTCTCCTACGAGCAGTACTTC. Protein product: CASSQGLAGGLSYEQYF.

V is TRBV6-5 and J is TRBJ1-5; 7 nucleotides agree with TRBD1. This CDR3 is built from 15 residues. CDR1 MNHEY and CDR2 SVGAGI come from the germline V gene. With V trimmed by 6 bases and J by 1 base, 6 bases remained unmatched. CDR3 DNA: TGTGCCAGCAGCTTGGACAGGCGAAGCAATCAGCCCCAGCATTTT. It yields the protein CASSLDRRSNQPQHF.

In nucleotides, the CDR3 is TGTGCCAGCGTTCCCCCGGGAGGCTCCTACAATGAGCAGTTCTTC. Encoded protein: CASVPPGGSYNEQFF. The V and J genes are TRBV6-5 and TRBJ2-1; 7 nucleotides agree with TRBD2. The V gene's germline CDR1 is MNHEY and CDR2 SVGAGI. Trimming cost V 8 bases and J 0 bases; bases outside gene matches: 7. The CDR3 is 15 residues long.